Listed below are T cell receptor beta chains from one sample, sequenced in a study of control samples from healthy donors and cancer patients. This table comes from immunoSEQ multiplex PCR, and its TCRdb copy is limited to in-frame clones, with some not included. The sample has around 94,000 clones, roughly 86% seen once. Sequencing input: blood. The receptors stem from a woman between 45 and 60 years old in good health. Both conserved end residues are part of each CDR3. D genes are given only for firm matches. The listing skips clone size in some rows; elsewhere it reads once, few, many or a size class.

j_call: TRBJ1-2; v_call: TRBV6-5; d_call: -; cdr3_length: 13; clone_size: once; cdr3_aa: CASSFTGNYGYTF; cdr3_nt: TGTGCCAGCAGTTTTACAGGCAACTATGGCTACACCTTC
j_call: TRBJ2-7; v_call: TRBV5-1; d_call: TRBD1; cdr3_length: 14; clone_size: -; cdr3_aa: CASSPTGGSYEQYF; cdr3_nt: TGCGCCAGCAGTCCGACAGGGGGATCATACGAGCAGTACTTC
j_call: TRBJ2-1; v_call: TRBV28; d_call: -; cdr3_length: 13; clone_size: -; cdr3_aa: CASSFPRGGEQFF; cdr3_nt: TGTGCCAGCAGTTTTCCAAGGGGCGGTGAGCAGTTCTTC
j_call: TRBJ1-2; v_call: TRBV4-3; d_call: -; cdr3_length: 17; clone_size: once; cdr3_aa: CASSQDRGGRPNYGYTF; cdr3_nt: TGCGCCAGCAGCCAAGATAGGGGGGGCCGCCCTAACTATGGCTACACCTTC
j_call: TRBJ2-1; v_call: TRBV7-3; d_call: TRBD2; cdr3_length: 15; clone_size: -; cdr3_aa: CASSLMGRGYNEQFF; cdr3_nt: TGTGCCAGCAGCTTAATGGGGCGGGGGTACAATGAGCAGTTCTTC
j_call: TRBJ1-1; v_call: TRBV13; d_call: -; cdr3_length: 15; clone_size: -; cdr3_aa: CASSPQTGLVNEAFF; cdr3_nt: TGTGCCAGCAGCCCACAAACAGGGCTGGTGAATGAAGCTTTCTTT
j_call: TRBJ1-4; v_call: TRBV6-5; d_call: TRBD1; cdr3_length: 15; clone_size: -; cdr3_aa: CASSYTTGVDEKLFF; cdr3_nt: TGTGCCAGCAGTTACACGACAGGGGTAGATGAAAAACTGTTTTTT
j_call: TRBJ2-1; v_call: TRBV27; d_call: -; cdr3_length: 13; clone_size: -; cdr3_aa: CASSFRTYNEQFF; cdr3_nt: TGTGCCAGCAGTTTCCGAACCTACAATGAGCAGTTCTTC
j_call: TRBJ2-7; v_call: TRBV6-1; d_call: -; cdr3_length: 15; clone_size: -; cdr3_aa: CASSEQGMASYEQYF; cdr3_nt: TGTGCCAGCAGTGAGCAGGGAATGGCGTCCTACGAGCAGTACTTC
j_call: TRBJ2-1; v_call: TRBV7-2; d_call: -; cdr3_length: 14; clone_size: -; cdr3_aa: CASSFTPIYNEQFF; cdr3_nt: TGTGCCAGCAGCTTCACGCCAATCTACAATGAGCAGTTCTTC
j_call: TRBJ1-1; v_call: TRBV10-3; d_call: -; cdr3_length: 12; clone_size: -; cdr3_aa: CAISESGSEAFF; cdr3_nt: TGTGCCATCAGTGAGTCTGGGAGTGAAGCTTTCTTT
j_call: TRBJ1-1; v_call: TRBV11-2; d_call: TRBD1; cdr3_length: 14; clone_size: once; cdr3_aa: CASSRTGERTEAFF; cdr3_nt: TGTGCCAGCAGCCGGACAGGGGAGCGCACTGAAGCTTTCTTT
j_call: TRBJ1-1; v_call: TRBV18; d_call: -; cdr3_length: 15; clone_size: once; cdr3_aa: CASSPRRERNTEAFF; cdr3_nt: TGTGCCAGCTCACCACGAAGGGAGCGGAACACTGAAGCTTTCTTT
j_call: TRBJ2-5; v_call: TRBV7-2; d_call: -; cdr3_length: 12; clone_size: -; cdr3_aa: CASEARNRPPYF; cdr3_nt: TGTGCCAGCGAGGCCAGGAACAGGCCCCCGTACTTC
j_call: TRBJ1-5; v_call: TRBV7-2; d_call: -; cdr3_length: 16; clone_size: few; cdr3_aa: CASSPRPNEGNQPQHF; cdr3_nt: TGTGCCAGCAGCCCACGGCCCAATGAGGGCAATCAGCCCCAGCATTTT
j_call: TRBJ2-5; v_call: TRBV7-2; d_call: TRBD2; cdr3_length: 14; clone_size: -; cdr3_aa: CASSLKTSLETQYF; cdr3_nt: TGTGCCAGCAGCTTGAAGACTAGCTTGGAGACCCAGTACTTC
j_call: TRBJ1-1; v_call: TRBV7-9; d_call: TRBD1; cdr3_length: 15; clone_size: -; cdr3_aa: CASSLALGQSIEAFF; cdr3_nt: TGTGCCAGCAGCTTAGCGTTGGGACAGTCTATTGAAGCTTTCTTT
j_call: TRBJ2-7; v_call: TRBV18; d_call: TRBD1; cdr3_length: 16; clone_size: -; cdr3_aa: CASSKQGDRASYEQYF; cdr3_nt: TGTGCCAGCTCGAAACAGGGGGACAGGGCCTCCTACGAGCAGTACTTC
j_call: TRBJ1-5; v_call: TRBV28; d_call: -; cdr3_length: 15; clone_size: -; cdr3_aa: CASTFWAKTNQPQHF; cdr3_nt: TGTGCCAGCACCTTTTGGGCCAAAACTAATCAGCCCCAGCATTTT
j_call: TRBJ2-2; v_call: TRBV11-2; d_call: TRBD2; cdr3_length: 19; clone_size: -; cdr3_aa: CASSPESLAGGSRAGELFF; cdr3_nt: TGTGCCAGCAGCCCCGAATCACTAGCGGGAGGATCAAGGGCCGGGGAGCTGTTTTTT
j_call: TRBJ1-5; v_call: TRBV19; d_call: -; cdr3_length: 15; clone_size: -; cdr3_aa: CASSISRKSNQPQHF; cdr3_nt: TGTGCCAGTAGTATTTCCAGGAAAAGCAATCAGCCCCAGCATTTT
j_call: TRBJ1-2; v_call: TRBV7-9; d_call: -; cdr3_length: 15; clone_size: -; cdr3_aa: CASSSGARYLYGYTF; cdr3_nt: TGTGCCAGCAGCTCGGGGGCCCGGTACCTCTATGGCTACACCTTC
j_call: TRBJ1-2; v_call: TRBV15; d_call: TRBD1; cdr3_length: 15; clone_size: -; cdr3_aa: CATSRGWGTGNGYTF; cdr3_nt: TGTGCCACCAGCAGAGGATGGGGGACAGGGAATGGCTACACCTTC
j_call: TRBJ2-2; v_call: TRBV2; d_call: TRBD2; cdr3_length: 16; clone_size: few; cdr3_aa: CASTEREGRVTGELFF; cdr3_nt: TGTGCCAGCACCGAGCGGGAGGGCCGTGTCACCGGGGAGCTGTTTTTT
j_call: TRBJ2-7; v_call: TRBV25-1; d_call: -; cdr3_length: 12; clone_size: -; cdr3_aa: CASGGRAYEQYF; cdr3_nt: TGTGCCAGCGGTGGTCGCGCCTACGAGCAGTACTTC
j_call: TRBJ2-7; v_call: TRBV28; d_call: TRBD1; cdr3_length: 13; clone_size: -; cdr3_aa: CASRDRDFLEQYF; cdr3_nt: TGTGCCAGCAGGGACAGGGATTTTCTCGAGCAGTACTTC
j_call: TRBJ2-7; v_call: TRBV6-2/TRBV6-3; d_call: -; cdr3_length: 12; clone_size: -; cdr3_aa: CASSYSRDSQYF; cdr3_nt: TGTGCCAGCAGTTACTCCCGGGACTCACAGTACTTC
j_call: TRBJ1-1; v_call: TRBV11-1; d_call: -; cdr3_length: 12; clone_size: -; cdr3_aa: CASSRRGTEAFF; cdr3_nt: TGTGCCAGCAGTCGAAGGGGCACTGAAGCTTTCTTT
j_call: TRBJ2-3; v_call: TRBV19; d_call: -; cdr3_length: 13; clone_size: -; cdr3_aa: CASSMSGTDTQYF; cdr3_nt: TGTGCCAGTAGTATGTCCGGCACAGATACGCAGTATTTT
j_call: TRBJ2-1; v_call: TRBV14; d_call: -; cdr3_length: 13; clone_size: -; cdr3_aa: CASSQGTYNEQFF; cdr3_nt: TGTGCCAGCAGCCAAGGTACCTACAATGAGCAGTTCTTC
j_call: TRBJ2-7; v_call: TRBV2; d_call: TRBD2; cdr3_length: 14; clone_size: -; cdr3_aa: CASSDPGLAYEQYF; cdr3_nt: TGTGCCAGCAGCGATCCCGGACTAGCCTACGAGCAGTACTTC
j_call: TRBJ1-4; v_call: TRBV3-1/TRBV3-2; d_call: -; cdr3_length: 13; clone_size: -; cdr3_aa: CVSSQDGNEKLFF; cdr3_nt: TGTGTCAGCAGCCAAGACGGGAATGAAAAACTGTTTTTT
j_call: TRBJ1-2; v_call: TRBV5-1; d_call: -; cdr3_length: 13; clone_size: -; cdr3_aa: CASSSDGAYGYTF; cdr3_nt: TGCGCCAGCAGCTCGGACGGAGCGTATGGCTACACCTTC
j_call: TRBJ2-5; v_call: TRBV11-3; d_call: -; cdr3_length: 11; clone_size: -; cdr3_aa: CASSLGQTQYF; cdr3_nt: TGTGCCAGCAGCTTAGGTCAGACCCAGTACTTC
j_call: TRBJ2-5; v_call: TRBV7-9; d_call: -; cdr3_length: 17; clone_size: once; cdr3_aa: CASSSGDEGGMGETQYF; cdr3_nt: TGTGCCAGCAGTTCAGGGGACGAAGGGGGGATGGGAGAGACCCAGTACTTC
j_call: TRBJ2-7; v_call: TRBV5-1; d_call: -; cdr3_length: 12; clone_size: -; cdr3_aa: CASSLTGGEQYF; cdr3_nt: TGCGCCAGCAGCTTGACAGGCGGCGAGCAGTACTTC
j_call: TRBJ2-3; v_call: TRBV19; d_call: TRBD1; cdr3_length: 14; clone_size: -; cdr3_aa: CATSPGQGTDTQYF; cdr3_nt: TGTGCCACCTCGCCGGGACAGGGCACAGATACGCAGTATTTT
j_call: TRBJ2-1; v_call: TRBV29-1; d_call: TRBD1; cdr3_length: 13; clone_size: once; cdr3_aa: CSARQGAYNEQFF; cdr3_nt: TGCAGCGCCCGACAGGGCGCCTACAATGAGCAGTTCTTC
j_call: TRBJ2-3; v_call: TRBV6-5; d_call: -; cdr3_length: 13; clone_size: -; cdr3_aa: CASRGSNPDTQYF; cdr3_nt: TGTGCCAGCAGAGGGTCCAACCCAGATACGCAGTATTTT
j_call: TRBJ2-5; v_call: TRBV12-5; d_call: TRBD1; cdr3_length: 14; clone_size: -; cdr3_aa: CASGLGTAAGSQYF; cdr3_nt: TGTGCTAGTGGTTTAGGGACAGCGGCAGGGTCCCAGTACTTC
j_call: TRBJ2-1; v_call: TRBV13; d_call: -; cdr3_length: 18; clone_size: -; cdr3_aa: CASSPLVSLLSSYNEQFF; cdr3_nt: TGTGCCAGCAGCCCTCTGGTGAGTCTCCTGAGCTCCTACAATGAGCAGTTCTTC
j_call: TRBJ2-1; v_call: TRBV9; d_call: TRBD2; cdr3_length: 18; clone_size: -; cdr3_aa: CASSVEVRTSGGYNEQFF; cdr3_nt: TGTGCCAGCAGCGTAGAAGTAAGGACTAGCGGGGGATACAATGAGCAGTTCTTC
j_call: TRBJ2-3; v_call: TRBV28; d_call: TRBD1; cdr3_length: 16; clone_size: -; cdr3_aa: CASSLTGTVVVYTQYF; cdr3_nt: TGTGCCAGCAGTTTAACCGGGACAGTCGTGGTGTATACGCAGTATTTT
j_call: TRBJ1-2; v_call: TRBV29-1; d_call: -; cdr3_length: 18; clone_size: -; cdr3_aa: CSVEEPTRTGTTNYGYTF; cdr3_nt: TGCAGCGTTGAAGAACCCACCCGAACAGGAACGACTAACTATGGCTACACCTTC
j_call: TRBJ2-7; v_call: TRBV7-9; d_call: TRBD2; cdr3_length: 17; clone_size: -; cdr3_aa: CASSLVGGGPFSYEQYF; cdr3_nt: TGTGCCAGCAGCTTAGTTGGGGGAGGGCCTTTCTCCTACGAGCAGTACTTC
j_call: TRBJ2-5; v_call: TRBV11-3; d_call: TRBD2; cdr3_length: 16; clone_size: once; cdr3_aa: CASSTSSTSGSETQYF; cdr3_nt: TGTGCCAGCAGCACAAGCTCGACTAGCGGGAGTGAGACCCAGTACTTC